Listed below are T cell receptor beta chains from one sample, sequenced in a study of T-cell memory formation after mild COVID-19. TCRdb ran MiXCR on the 5' RACE reads and lists one entry per CDR3 protein. The sample consists of roughly 120,000 distinct CDR3 sequences, 20% to 25% of them appearing once. Sequenced: PBMCs or a T cell subset sorted from them (not recorded which). Source of these receptors: a man between 18 and 29 years old who had mild COVID-19 (a few samples of this study predate the infection). Cell type and time point are not known. The CDR3 runs from the conserved cysteine through the conserved F or W. A D gene is named only where the DNA matches it firmly. Expanded clones are given a class, and other clones once, few, many or no size at all.

TRBJ1-3 | NA | TRBV4-3 | NA | CASSQDPGLSGNTIYF | TGCGCCAGCAGCCAAGACCCAGGCCTCTCTGGAAACACCATATATTTT
TRBJ1-2 | NA | TRBV15 | NA | CATSRETRRDGYTF | TGTGCCACCAGCAGAGAAACGAGGCGGGATGGCTACACCTTC
TRBJ2-1 | TRBD1 | TRBV12-3/TRBV12-4 | many | CASTQTGVNEQFF | TGTGCCAGCACCCAGACAGGGGTGAATGAGCAGTTCTTC
TRBJ2-1 | NA | TRBV5-5 | few | CASSLIREQFF | TGTGCCAGCAGCTTAATACGGGAGCAGTTCTTC
TRBJ1-3 | NA | TRBV5-8 | NA | CASKGREWSGNTIYF | TGTGCCAGCAAAGGACGGGAGTGGTCCGGAAACACCATATATTTT
TRBJ2-1 | TRBD2 | TRBV6-2/TRBV6-3 | few | CASSPPRGEPYNEQFF | TGTGCCAGCAGTCCTCCCCGGGGGGAGCCCTACAATGAGCAGTTCTTC
TRBJ1-1 | NA | TRBV6-4 | NA | CASTVGRGSMNTEAFF | TGTGCCAGCACCGTGGGTAGGGGATCTATGAACACTGAAGCTTTCTTT
TRBJ2-4 | NA | TRBV12-3/TRBV12-4 | few | CASSFEPGMLTKNIQYF | TGTGCCAGCAGTTTTGAGCCGGGAATGTTAACCAAAAACATTCAGTACTTC
TRBJ2-7 | NA | TRBV4-3 | few | CASSQGSSSDYEQYF | TGCGCCAGCAGCCAAGGGAGTAGCTCGGACTACGAGCAGTACTTC
TRBJ2-7 | TRBD2 | TRBV6-5 | NA | CASSGRGAGGEQYF | TGTGCCAGCAGCGGACGGGGGGCGGGAGGCGAGCAGTACTTC
TRBJ1-1 | NA | TRBV24-1 | NA | CATSDSGTTNTEAFF | TGTGCCACCAGTGATTCTGGGACAACGAACACTGAAGCTTTCTTT
TRBJ1-2 | NA | TRBV29-1 | few | CSALRGTNYGYTF | TGCAGCGCCCTCCGGGGGACTAACTATGGCTACACCTTC
TRBJ2-5 | NA | TRBV3-1 | few | CASSQLGETQYF | TGTGCCAGCAGCCAACTAGGGGAGACCCAGTACTTC
TRBJ2-3 | TRBD2 | TRBV20-1 | NA | CSARWFPAGDTDTQYF | TGCAGTGCTAGGTGGTTTCCAGCGGGGGACACAGATACGCAGTATTTT
TRBJ2-1 | NA | TRBV20-1 | few | CSAHPTRGIVVGNEQFF | TGCAGTGCCCACCCCACCAGGGGAATCGTCGTCGGCAATGAGCAGTTCTTC
TRBJ2-1 | NA | TRBV20-1 | NA | CSARVGPPNEQFF | TGCAGTGCTAGGGTGGGACCCCCCAATGAGCAGTTCTTC
TRBJ2-5 | TRBD2 | TRBV29-1 | NA | CSVVINGLAEETQYF | TGCAGCGTAGTAATAAACGGACTAGCTGAGGAGACCCAGTACTTC
TRBJ1-2 | NA | TRBV5-6 | few | CASSLDSGYTF | TGTGCCAGCAGTCTGGACAGTGGCTACACCTTC
TRBJ2-5 | TRBD2 | TRBV5-1 | NA | CASSLSTSGGEIETQYF | TGCGCCAGCAGCTTGAGTACTAGCGGGGGGGAGATCGAGACCCAGTACTTC
TRBJ1-6 | NA | TRBV6-5 | many | CASSYGGIDSPLHF | TGTGCCAGCAGTTACGGGGGAATTGATTCACCCCTCCACTTT
TRBJ2-1 | NA | TRBV10-1 | NA | CASSDETGAGYNEQFF | TGCGCCAGCAGCGATGAAACGGGGGCCGGCTACAATGAGCAGTTCTTC
TRBJ2-1 | NA | TRBV20-1 | NA | CSASVYNEQFF | TGCAGTGCTAGTGTCTACAATGAGCAGTTCTTC
TRBJ2-3 | NA | TRBV6-2/TRBV6-3 | few | CASSYVQLPTDTQYF | TGTGCCAGCAGTTACGTGCAACTGCCAACAGATACGCAGTATTTT
TRBJ2-4 | NA | TRBV5-6 | NA | CASSLSLGLTIQYF | TGTGCCAGCAGCTTGAGCTTAGGGCTCACCATTCAGTACTTC
TRBJ2-2 | NA | TRBV5-6 | many | CASSWGSGELFF | TGTGCCAGCAGCTGGGGGTCCGGGGAGCTGTTTTTT
TRBJ2-7 | NA | TRBV7-6 | few | CASSLHGAYEQYF | TGTGCCAGCAGCCTCCATGGGGCCTACGAGCAGTACTTC
TRBJ2-4 | NA | TRBV11-2 | NA | CASSFTGTSKNIQYF | TGTGCCAGCAGCTTTACGGGGACAAGCAAAAACATTCAGTACTTC
TRBJ1-1 | NA | TRBV29-1 | NA | CSVEDQNDVICTF | TGCAGCGTTGAAGATCAAAATGACGTTATTTGCACATTT
TRBJ2-2 | TRBD1 | TRBV10-2 | NA | CASIRDGTGTGELFF | TGCGCCAGCATACGGGACGGGACAGGGACCGGGGAGCTGTTTTTT
TRBJ2-7 | TRBD1 | TRBV29-1 | NA | CSVTDRASYEQYF | TGCAGCGTCACGGACAGGGCGAGCTACGAGCAGTACTTC
TRBJ2-1 | NA | TRBV12-3/TRBV12-4 | many | CASGPGYGSSYNEQFF | TGTGCCAGCGGGCCCGGGTACGGTAGCTCCTACAATGAGCAGTTCTTC
TRBJ1-2 | NA | TRBV7-2 | once | CASSSWYRTRGDYGYTF | TGTGCCAGCAGCTCATGGTACAGGACCCGCGGGGACTATGGCTACACCTTC
TRBJ2-2 | NA | TRBV4-3 | few | CASSQEYPANTGELFF | TGCGCCAGCAGCCAAGAGTACCCGGCGAACACCGGGGAGCTGTTTTTT
TRBJ1-1 | NA | TRBV20-1 | NA | CSARVGSFTEAFF | TGCAGTGCTAGAGTAGGGAGCTTCACTGAAGCTTTCTTT
TRBJ2-1 | NA | TRBV29-1 | few | CSVGLEGEQFF | TGCAGCGTTGGTCTCGAGGGTGAGCAGTTCTTC
TRBJ2-7 | NA | TRBV29-1 | few | CSVRLLGSYEQYF | TGCAGCGTCAGACTCCTAGGCTCCTACGAGCAGTACTTC
TRBJ2-1 | TRBD2 | TRBV11-3 | NA | CASSLGGGALGEQFF | TGTGCCAGCAGCTTAGGCGGGGGGGCCTTAGGTGAGCAGTTCTTC
TRBJ2-7 | NA | TRBV6-5 | NA | CASSYNRDYEQYF | TGTGCCAGCAGTTACAACAGGGATTACGAGCAGTACTTC
TRBJ2-1 | TRBD2 | TRBV7-6 | few | CASSSRPGGTYNEQFF | TGTGCCAGCAGCTCACGACCGGGGGGTACCTACAATGAGCAGTTCTTC
TRBJ2-7 | NA | TRBV27 | NA | CASSSSRGQSLYEQYF | TGTGCCAGCAGTTCCTCTCGAGGACAGAGCCTCTACGAGCAGTACTTC
TRBJ2-1 | NA | TRBV4-3 | few | CASSSHGASKSYNEQFF | TGCGCCAGCAGTTCTCACGGGGCCTCCAAAAGTTACAATGAGCAGTTCTTC
TRBJ2-5 | NA | TRBV29-1 | NA | CSVEWDIQETQYF | TGCAGCGTTGAATGGGACATCCAAGAGACCCAGTACTTC
TRBJ2-1 | NA | TRBV2 | few | CASSGNSGSSYNEQFF | TGTGCCAGCAGTGGGAACTCGGGGAGCTCCTACAATGAGCAGTTCTTC
TRBJ2-7 | TRBD2 | TRBV3-1 | few | CASSQPLAGRLEQYF | TGTGCCAGCAGCCAGCCGCTAGCGGGGCGGCTCGAGCAGTACTTC
TRBJ2-1 | NA | TRBV11-2 | NA | CASSLGRGSSYNEQFF | TGTGCCAGCAGCTTAGGTCGGGGGAGCTCCTACAATGAGCAGTTCTTC
TRBJ2-1 | TRBD2 | TRBV9 | few | CASSVSHLVAGGYNEQFF | TGTGCCAGCAGCGTATCACACCTCGTAGCGGGGGGTTATAATGAGCAGTTCTTC
TRBJ2-1 | NA | TRBV11-2 | NA | CASSSRGFGTRNEQFF | TGTGCCAGCAGCTCGCGAGGGTTCGGGACACGGAATGAGCAGTTCTTC
TRBJ2-1 | NA | TRBV19 | NA | CASSLSGTPGYNEQFF | TGTGCCAGTAGTTTGTCCGGGACACCAGGCTACAATGAGCAGTTCTTC
TRBJ1-1 | NA | TRBV9 | NA | CASSVASGPEAFF | TGTGCCAGCAGCGTAGCATCAGGGCCTGAAGCTTTCTTT
TRBJ2-7 | TRBD2 | TRBV15 | few | CATSRDRGGAREQYF | TGTGCCACCAGCAGAGACCGCGGGGGGGCCCGCGAGCAGTACTTC
TRBJ2-3 | NA | TRBV7-2 | NA | CASSWGAGTDTQYF | TGTGCCAGCAGCTGGGGGGCTGGCACAGATACGCAGTATTTT
TRBJ2-1 | TRBD1 | TRBV29-1 | few | CSAVTGDNEQFF | TGCAGCGCCGTGACAGGGGACAATGAGCAGTTCTTC
TRBJ2-5 | NA | TRBV29-1 | NA | CSVEGTDRDLEETQYF | TGCAGCGTTGAGGGGACAGATCGGGACTTAGAAGAGACCCAGTACTTC
TRBJ1-2 | TRBD1 | TRBV7-9 | few | CASSLGQGARANYGYTF | TGTGCCAGCAGCCTGGGACAGGGGGCGAGAGCTAACTATGGCTACACCTTC
TRBJ2-3 | TRBD1 | TRBV5-5 | NA | CASRIRDRVLDTQYF | TGTGCCAGCAGGATCCGGGACAGGGTGTTAGATACGCAGTATTTT
TRBJ2-7 | NA | TRBV29-1 | NA | CSVEGQDYEQYF | TGCAGCGTTGAAGGCCAGGACTACGAGCAGTACTTC
TRBJ2-7 | TRBD2 | TRBV7-9 | NA | CASSAAGVGEQYF | TGTGCCAGCAGCGCAGCGGGGGTCGGCGAGCAGTACTTC